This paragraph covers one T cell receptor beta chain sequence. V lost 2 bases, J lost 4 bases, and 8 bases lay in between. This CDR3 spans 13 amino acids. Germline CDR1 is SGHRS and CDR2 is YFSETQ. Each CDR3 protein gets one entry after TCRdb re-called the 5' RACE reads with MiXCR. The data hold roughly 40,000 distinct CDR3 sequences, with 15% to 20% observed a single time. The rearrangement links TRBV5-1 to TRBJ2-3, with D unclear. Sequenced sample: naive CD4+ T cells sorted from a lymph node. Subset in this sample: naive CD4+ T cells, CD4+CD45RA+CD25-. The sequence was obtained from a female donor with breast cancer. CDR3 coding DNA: TGCGCCAGCAGCTTCCGGACCCCAGATACGCAGTATTTT. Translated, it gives CASSFRTPDTQYF.